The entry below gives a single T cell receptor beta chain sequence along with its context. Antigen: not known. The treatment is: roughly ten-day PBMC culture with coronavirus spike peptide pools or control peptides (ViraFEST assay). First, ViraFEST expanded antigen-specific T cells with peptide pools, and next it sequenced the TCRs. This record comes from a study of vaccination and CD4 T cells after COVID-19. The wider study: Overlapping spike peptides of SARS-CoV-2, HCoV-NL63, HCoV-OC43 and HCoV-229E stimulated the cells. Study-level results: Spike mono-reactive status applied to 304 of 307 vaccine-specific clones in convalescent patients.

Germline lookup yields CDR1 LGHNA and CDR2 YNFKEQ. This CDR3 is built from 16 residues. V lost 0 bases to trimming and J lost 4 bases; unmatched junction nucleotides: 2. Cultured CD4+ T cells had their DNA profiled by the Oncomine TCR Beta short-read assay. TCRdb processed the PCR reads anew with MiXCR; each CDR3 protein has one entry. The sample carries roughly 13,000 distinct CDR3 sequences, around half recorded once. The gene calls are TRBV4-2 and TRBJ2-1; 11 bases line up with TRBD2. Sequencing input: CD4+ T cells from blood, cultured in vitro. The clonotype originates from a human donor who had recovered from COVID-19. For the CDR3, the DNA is TGTGCCAGCAGCCAAGACGGGACTAGCGGTTACAATGAGCAGTTCTTC. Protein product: CASSQDGTSGYNEQFF.